A single sample gave rise to the 18 T cell receptor beta chains below, sequenced in a study of cytomegalovirus exposure and HLA in healthy donors. Primers for the PCR totalled 60 Vbeta and 13 Jbeta. Sequencing used immunoSEQ multiplex PCR; TCRdb keeps in-frame clones, though not all of them. This table holds about 63,000 clones, roughly 70% found once. Sequenced sample: PBMCs. The receptors derive from a man aged 50 to 60 in good health and CMV-seropositive.

This clone was seen more than once but under ten times. This sequence joins TRBV9 and TRBJ1-1; TRBD1 is a possible D gene (5 bases). Trimming took off 7 bases at V and 0 bases at J, with 13 bases between the two ends. This CDR3 comprises 14 residues. Looked up from germline, CDR1 is SGDLS and CDR2 is YYNGEE. The CDR3 DNA sequence: TGTGCCAGCGATAACGGGGGGATGAACACTGAAGCTTTCTTT. Protein: CASDNGGMNTEAFF.

The J gene is TRBJ1-1, the V gene TRBV19, with a possible D match to TRBD1 (6 bases). V dropped 2 bases and J dropped 0 bases, with 7 bases sitting between them. Germline V gene sequence: CDR1 LNHDA, CDR2 SQIVND (reference sequence). The CDR3 sequence is 14 residues long. CDR3 protein: CASSIQGLNTEAFF. The CDR3 DNA reads TGTGCCAGTAGTATACAGGGGTTGAACACTGAAGCTTTCTTT.

The J gene is TRBJ1-5, the V gene TRBV6-5; D is unresolved. There are 13 residues in the CDR3. Trimming left V 4 bases short and J 6 bases short, with 10 bases between. Per the germline V gene, CDR1 is MNHEY and CDR2 is SVGAGI. CDR3 loop: CASSSGVGQPQHF. CDR3 sequence (DNA): TGTGCCAGCAGTTCTGGAGTTGGTCAGCCCCAGCATTTT.

The chain recombines TRBV12-5 with TRBJ1-2, with D unclear. From germline, CDR1 is LGHNT and CDR2 FRNRAP. This CDR3 is 13 amino acids long. Deletions cut 1 base from V and 4 bases from J, with 7 bases between. The CDR3 sequence is CASGLGLSYGYTF. The CDR3 coding sequence is TGTGCTAGTGGTTTGGGACTGAGCTATGGCTACACCTTC.

This clone occurred once. The V call is TRBV7-6, the J call TRBJ1-2; the D is unclear. Between the trimmed V and J ends, which lost 5 bases and 4 bases, there was a span of 14 bases. The CDR3 has 14 residues. Germline CDR1 reads SGHVS; CDR2 reads FNYEAQ. The CDR3 protein is CASSPSRGSYGYTF. The CDR3 DNA reads TGTGCCAGCAGCCCTAGTCGGGGTAGCTATGGCTACACCTTC.

The genes are TRBV7-2 and TRBJ2-7, with D possibly being TRBD1 (6 bases). The CDR3 covers 11 residues. The V and J ends lost 3 bases and 6 bases respectively, with 6 bases between them. The germline V gene has CDR1 SGHTA and CDR2 FQGNSA. CDR3: CASSLDSEQYF. CDR3 sequence (DNA): TGTGCCAGCAGCTTGGACAGCGAGCAGTACTTC.

This chain uses TRBV11-3 with TRBJ2-1; D might be TRBD2 (6 bases). CDR1 and CDR2 (germline): SGHNT, YENEEA. With 4 bases removed from V and 2 bases from J, the gap between germline ends came to 12 bases. The CDR3 totals 15 residues. CDR3 sequence reads: CASSSGAGPYNEQFF. The DNA for the CDR3 is TGTGCCAGCAGCTCCGGGGCGGGGCCCTACAATGAGCAGTTCTTC.

The chain carries TRBV6-6 and TRBJ2-1; tentatively, D is TRBD1 (6 bases). The V and J ends lost 7 bases and 9 bases respectively, with 16 bases between them. Looked up from germline, CDR1 is MNHNY and CDR2 is SVGAGI (reference sequence). The CDR3 has 13 amino acids. Written as DNA, the CDR3 is TGTGCCAGCACCTCACGTCAGGGGTCTGAGCAGTTCTTC. Translated: CASTSRQGSEQFF.

This clone was found once. A junction boundary mismatches the germline segment, possibly from a read error. V is TRBV10-2 and J is TRBJ1-1; 10 bases are shared with TRBD1. The CDR3 extends over 14 amino acids. CDR1 WSHSY and CDR2 SAAADI come from the germline V gene. This CDR3 reads CASSGQGANAEAFF. The CDR3 DNA reads as TGCGCCAGCAGTGGACAGGGGGCGAACGCTGAAGCTTTCTTT.

The chain carries TRBV1 and TRBJ2-5; the table's TRBD2 call for D was not verified on the DNA. TRBV1 is termed a pseudogene. The CDR3 runs 17 residues. The CDR3 region has the DNA TGCACCAGCAGCCAAGACGCTGAGCGGGGGGGCCCGGAGACCCAGTACTTC. Translating it yields CTSSQDAERGGPETQYF.

The V and J genes are TRBV30 and TRBJ2-7, with 7 positions matching TRBD1. This CDR3 has 13 amino acids. V lost 5 bases, J lost 7 bases, and 11 bases stayed unmatched. Looked up from germline, CDR1 is GTSNPN and CDR2 is SVGIG (reference sequence). This CDR3 is CAWGTDENREQYF. The CDR3 coding sequence is TGTGCCTGGGGGACAGACGAGAATCGGGAGCAGTACTTC. The full variable domain, its missing parts supplied by reference TRBV30 and TRBJ2-7, is SQTIHQWPATLVQPVGSPLSLECTVEGTSNPNLYWYRQAAGRGLQLLFYSVGIGQISSEVPQNLSASRPQDRQFILSSKKLLLSDSGFYLCAWGTDENREQYFGPGTRLTVT.

The gene calls are TRBV2 and TRBJ2-7; 10 nucleotides align to TRBD1. With 6 bases clipped from V and 2 bases from J, the junction kept 7 bases outside the gene matches. The CDR3 totals 15 residues. The germline CDR1 and CDR2 sequences are SNHLY and FYNNEI. The CDR3 nucleotides read TGTGCCAGCAGCGGGGACAGGGGCCTTGCCTACGAGCAGTACTTC. It translates to CASSGDRGLAYEQYF.

The chain is built from TRBV12-5 and TRBJ1-1; D ambiguous. Germline lookup yields CDR1 LGHNT and CDR2 FRNRAP. This CDR3 has 14 amino acids. With 5 bases removed from V and 1 base from J, the gap between germline ends came to 11 bases. Written as DNA, the CDR3 is TGTGCTAGTGGTGAGGCCTCCCCGAACACTGAAGCTTTCTTT. The encoded protein is CASGEASPNTEAFF.

The V gene is TRBV4-2, the J gene TRBJ2-2; 8 bases are shared with TRBD2. Per the germline V gene, CDR1 is LGHNA and CDR2 is YNFKEQ. The CDR3 runs to 15 residues. With V trimmed by 6 bases and J by 4 bases, 7 bases remained unmatched. Here the CDR3 reads CASRLNSGATGELFF. In DNA, the CDR3 is TGTGCCAGCAGACTAAATAGCGGGGCCACCGGGGAGCTGTTTTTT.

This rearrangement joins TRBV5-6 to TRBJ2-5; D perhaps matches TRBD1 (5 bases). CDR3 length: 13 amino acids. Looked up from germline, CDR1 is SGHDT and CDR2 is YYEEEE. Trimming shortened V by 4 bases and J by 1 base, and 8 bases separated the two germline ends. As DNA, the CDR3 is TGTGCCAGCAGCGGAGACAGCCAAGAGACCCAGTACTTC. This translates into CASSGDSQETQYF.

The chain combines TRBV30 with TRBJ2-3; unclear D gene. Looked up from germline, CDR1 is GTSNPN and CDR2 is SVGIG (reference sequence). V shed 3 bases and J shed 2 bases, with 15 bases lying between them. The CDR3 has 15 amino acids. In DNA form, the CDR3 reads TGTGCCTGGAGCCCCGGGTCCGGGTCCACAGATACGCAGTATTTT. Translating gives CAWSPGSGSTDTQYF.

The chain has TRBV7-2 and TRBJ2-7; possibly TRBD1 for D (5 bases). Trimming took 1 base from V and 3 from J, leaving 16 bases between them. The CDR3 is made up of 16 amino acids. Germline assignment: CDR1 SGHTA and CDR2 FQGNSA. CDR3 region: CASSLEYWQGNYEQYF. The CDR3 bases are TGTGCCAGCAGCTTAGAATATTGGCAGGGCAACTACGAGCAGTACTTC.

V is TRBV19 and J is TRBJ2-3, with TRBD2 matching over 13 bases. The J segment lost 8 bases and the V segment lost 5 bases, leaving 10 bases of the junction unmatched. Germline lookup yields CDR1 LNHDA and CDR2 SQIVND (reference sequence). The CDR3 has 16 amino acids. The CDR3 here is CASSQGLAGESGTQYF. CDR3 nucleotides: TGTGCCAGTAGTCAAGGACTAGCGGGAGAATCTGGTACGCAGTATTTT.